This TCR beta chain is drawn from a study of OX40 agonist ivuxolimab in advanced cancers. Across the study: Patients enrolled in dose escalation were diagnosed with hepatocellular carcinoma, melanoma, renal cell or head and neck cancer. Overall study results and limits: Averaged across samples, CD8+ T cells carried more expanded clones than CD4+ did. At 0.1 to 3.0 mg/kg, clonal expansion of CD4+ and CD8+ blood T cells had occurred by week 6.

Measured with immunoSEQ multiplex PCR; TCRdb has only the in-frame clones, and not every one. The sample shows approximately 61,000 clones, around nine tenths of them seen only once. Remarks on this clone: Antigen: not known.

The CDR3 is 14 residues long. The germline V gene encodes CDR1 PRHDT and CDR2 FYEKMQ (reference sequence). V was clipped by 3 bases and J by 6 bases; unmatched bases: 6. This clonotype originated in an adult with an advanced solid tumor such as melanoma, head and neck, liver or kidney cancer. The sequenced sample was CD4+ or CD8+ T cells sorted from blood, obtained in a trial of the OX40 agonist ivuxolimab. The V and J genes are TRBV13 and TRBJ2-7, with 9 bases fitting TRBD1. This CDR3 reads CASSFTGQGIEQYF. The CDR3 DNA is TGTGCCAGCAGCTTCACCGGACAGGGGATCGAGCAGTACTTC.